Described below is a single T cell receptor beta chain sequence and its context. This entry comes from a study of CD8 T cells in Susac syndrome. Negative isolation yielded the CD8+ and CD4+ T cells, while FACS enriched the TEMRA cells. V dropped 5 bases and J dropped 0 bases, with 8 bases sitting between them. Germline values: CDR1 SEHNR, CDR2 FQNEAQ (reference sequence). This CDR3 has 14 amino acids. When the RNA was reverse transcribed, random hexamers were used with an input of roughly 0.5 to 1 ug. One entry per CDR3 protein results from TCRdb running MiXCR on the immunoSEQ multiplex PCR reads. This sample yields over 100,000 distinct CDR3 sequences, of which around 93% are seen a single time; approximately 0.12% belongs to the top ten.

This chain uses TRBV7-9 with TRBJ1-3, with D unclear. The sequencing sample was made of CD8+ T cells from PBMCs. The clonotype was recovered from a human donor in good health. The CDR3 sequence is CASSARGSGNTIYF. The DNA for the CDR3 is TGTGCCAGCAGCGCCCGGGGCTCTGGAAACACCATATATTTT.